The 8 T cell receptor beta chains listed next were all sequenced from one sample in a study of control samples from healthy donors and cancer patients. Some clones are missing from TCRdb's copy, which holds only in-frame ones; the method was immunoSEQ multiplex PCR. The sample holds under 130,000 clones, 85% to 90% seen once. Material for sequencing was PBMCs. The receptors here all came from a man between 60 and 75 years old with lung cancer.

This chain connects TRBV9 to TRBJ1-1, with D perhaps TRBD1 (5 bases). The CDR3 contains 14 residues. V was trimmed by 2 bases and J by 0 bases, leaving 8 bases between them. From germline, CDR1 is SGDLS and CDR2 YYNGEE. The CDR3 loop is CASSVGGMNTEAFF. For the CDR3, the DNA is TGTGCCAGCAGCGTCGGGGGGATGAACACTGAAGCTTTCTTT.

The genes are TRBV5-6 and TRBJ2-5; D possibly corresponds to TRBD2 (6 bases). Deletions cut 2 bases from V and 7 bases from J, with 15 bases between. This CDR3 has 14 amino acids. CDR1 is SGHDT and CDR2 is YYEEEE in the germline V gene. The CDR3 region has the DNA TGTGCCAGCAGCTTTAGACTAGACGGGGTGACCCAGTACTTC. Its translation: CASSFRLDGVTQYF.

This rearrangement joins TRBV7-9 to TRBJ2-7, with D tentatively TRBD1 (6 bases). The CDR3 has 15 amino acids. Germline CDR1 is SEHNR and CDR2 is FQNEAQ (reference sequence). The germline V and J ends were trimmed by 2 bases and 4 bases, with 15 bases remaining between them. The CDR3 DNA reads as TGTGCCAGCAGCTTACCAGGGGCTTATTCTTACGAGCAGTACTTC. Translated: CASSLPGAYSYEQYF.

The CDR3 loop reads CASSFGQGGETQYF. The CDR3 DNA sequence: TGTGCCAGTAGTTTCGGACAGGGCGGAGAGACCCAGTACTTC. The genes are TRBV2 and TRBJ2-5; TRBD1 aligns across 8 bases. Germline CDR1 is SNHLY and CDR2 is FYNNEI. J was trimmed by 4 bases and V by 9 bases; bases with no gene match: 10. The CDR3 loop spans 14 amino acids. The full variable domain, with the rest looked up from reference TRBV2 and TRBJ2-5, is EPEVTQTPSHQVTQMGQEVILRCVPISNHLYFYWYRQILGQKVEFLVSFYNNEISEKSEIFDDQFSVERPDGSNFTLKIRSTKLEDSAMYFCASSFGQGGETQYFGPGTRLLVL.

The chain is built from TRBV5-1 and TRBJ2-3; D unclear. V was clipped by 0 bases and J by 2 bases, with 7 bases between them. Germline V gene lookup returns CDR1 SGHRS and CDR2 YFSETQ. This CDR3 has 14 residues. CDR3: CASSLAYYTDTQYF. The CDR3 coding sequence is TGCGCCAGCAGCTTGGCTTACTACACAGATACGCAGTATTTT.

The chain recombines TRBV7-3 with TRBJ1-5; maybe TRBD1 (6 bases). The CDR3 covers 13 residues. V was pared by 3 bases and J by 6 bases, with 9 bases between. Per germline, CDR1 SGHTA and CDR2 FQGTGA. This CDR3 reads CASSLGAGQPQHF. The CDR3 DNA reads as TGTGCCAGCAGCTTGGGGGCCGGTCAGCCCCAGCATTTT. Full variable domain (rest looked up from reference TRBV7-3 and TRBJ1-5): GAGVSQTPSNKVTEKGKYVELRCDPISGHTALYWYRQSLGQGPEFLIYFQGTGAADDSGLPNDRFFAVRPEGSVSTLKIQRTERGDSAVYLCASSLGAGQPQHFGDGTRLSIL.

The chain combines TRBV7-3 with TRBJ2-2; weak D call: TRBD1 (6 bases). Germline V lookup: CDR1 SGHTA, CDR2 FQGTGA. The V end lost 0 bases, the J end lost 3 bases, and 14 bases lay between the germline ends. This CDR3 contains 17 residues. The CDR3 region has the DNA TGTGCCAGCAGCTTAACGAACCAGGGGATGGACACCGGGGAGCTGTTTTTT. It translates to CASSLTNQGMDTGELFF.

The V gene is TRBV6-1, the J gene TRBJ2-1; TRBD2 agrees at 13 bases. The V gene's germline CDR1 is MNHNS and CDR2 SASEGT. J lost 8 bases, V lost 4 bases, and 11 bases had no gene match. The CDR3 has 17 residues. CDR3 DNA sequence: TGTGCCAGCAGTGCAGGAAAAACTAGCGGGGGGGAGGATGAGCAGTTCTTC. This encodes CASSAGKTSGGEDEQFF.